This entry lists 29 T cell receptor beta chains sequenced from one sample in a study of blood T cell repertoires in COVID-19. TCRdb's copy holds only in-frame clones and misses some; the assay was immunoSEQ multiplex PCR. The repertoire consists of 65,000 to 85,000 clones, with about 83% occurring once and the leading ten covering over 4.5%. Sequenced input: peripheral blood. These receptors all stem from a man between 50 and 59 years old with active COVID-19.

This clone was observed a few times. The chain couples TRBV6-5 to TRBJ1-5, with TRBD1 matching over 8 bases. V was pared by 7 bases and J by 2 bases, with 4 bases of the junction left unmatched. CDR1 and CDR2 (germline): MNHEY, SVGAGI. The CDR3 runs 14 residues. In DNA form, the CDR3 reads TGTGCCAGCATGGACAGGGCGGGCAATCAGCCCCAGCATTTT. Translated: CASMDRAGNQPQHF.

The CDR3 spells CASSPWRDYNEQFF. For the CDR3, the DNA is TGTGCCAGCAGCCCGTGGCGGGACTACAATGAGCAGTTCTTC. The chain is built from TRBV3-1 (or the pseudogene TRBV3-2) and TRBJ2-1; D is perhaps TRBD2 (6 bases). V was shortened by 4 bases and J by 3 bases, with 10 bases between the two germline ends. Germline V gene data show CDR1 as LGHDT and CDR2 as YNNKEL (reference sequence). This CDR3 has 14 residues.

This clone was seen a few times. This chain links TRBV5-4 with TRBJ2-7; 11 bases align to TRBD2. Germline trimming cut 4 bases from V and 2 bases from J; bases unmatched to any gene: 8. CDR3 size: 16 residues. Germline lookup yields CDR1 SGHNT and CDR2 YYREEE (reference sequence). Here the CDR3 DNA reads TGTGCCAGCAGCCCGCGGGGGACTAGCGGAACCTACGAGCAGTACTTC. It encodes CASSPRGTSGTYEQYF.

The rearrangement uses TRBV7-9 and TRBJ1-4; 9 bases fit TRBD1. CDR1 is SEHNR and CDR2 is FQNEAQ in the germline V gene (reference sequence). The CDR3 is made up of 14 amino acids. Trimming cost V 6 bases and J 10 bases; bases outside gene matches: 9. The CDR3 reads CASRQGQGSGKLFF. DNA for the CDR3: TGTGCCAGCAGGCAGGGACAGGGTAGCGGAAAACTGTTTTTT. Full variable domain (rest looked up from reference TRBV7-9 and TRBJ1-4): DTGVSQNPRHKITKRGQNVTFRCDPISEHNRLYWYRQTLGQGPEFLTYFQNEAQLEKSRLLSDRFSAERPKGSFSTLEIQRTEQGDSAMYLCASRQGQGSGKLFFGSGTQLSVL.

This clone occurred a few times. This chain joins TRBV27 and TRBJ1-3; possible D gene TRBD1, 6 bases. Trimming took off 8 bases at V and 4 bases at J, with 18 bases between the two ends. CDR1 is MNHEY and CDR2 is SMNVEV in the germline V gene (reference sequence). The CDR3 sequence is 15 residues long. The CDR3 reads CASRSGGADGNTIYF. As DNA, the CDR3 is TGTGCCAGCCGCTCCGGGGGGGCAGACGGAAACACCATATATTTT.

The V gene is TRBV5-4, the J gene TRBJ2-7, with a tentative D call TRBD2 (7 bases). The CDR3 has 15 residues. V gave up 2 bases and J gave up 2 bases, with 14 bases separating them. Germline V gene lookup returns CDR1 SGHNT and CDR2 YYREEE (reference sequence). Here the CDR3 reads CASSFGGGGAYEQYF. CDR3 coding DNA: TGTGCCAGCAGCTTTGGGGGAGGGGGAGCCTACGAGCAGTACTTC.

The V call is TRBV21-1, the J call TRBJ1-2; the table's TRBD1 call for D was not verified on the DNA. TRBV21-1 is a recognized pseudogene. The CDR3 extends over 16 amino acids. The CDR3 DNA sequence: TGTGCCAGCAGCAAAGTCCGGACACCCTGGGGCTATGGCTACACCTTC. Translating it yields CASSKVRTPWGYGYTF.

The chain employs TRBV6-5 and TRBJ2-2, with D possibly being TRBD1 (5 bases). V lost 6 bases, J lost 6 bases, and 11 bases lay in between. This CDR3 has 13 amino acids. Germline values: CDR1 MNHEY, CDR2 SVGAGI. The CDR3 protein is CASRPYRPGELFF. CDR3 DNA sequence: TGTGCCAGCAGGCCATACAGGCCCGGGGAGCTGTTTTTT.

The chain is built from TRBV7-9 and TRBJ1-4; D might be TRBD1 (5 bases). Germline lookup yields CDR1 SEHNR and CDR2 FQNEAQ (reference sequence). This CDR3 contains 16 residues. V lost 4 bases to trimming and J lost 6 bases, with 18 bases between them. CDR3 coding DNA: TGTGCCAGCAGCTCCCCACGGGGCAGGGAGGATGAAAAACTGTTTTTT. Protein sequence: CASSSPRGREDEKLFF.

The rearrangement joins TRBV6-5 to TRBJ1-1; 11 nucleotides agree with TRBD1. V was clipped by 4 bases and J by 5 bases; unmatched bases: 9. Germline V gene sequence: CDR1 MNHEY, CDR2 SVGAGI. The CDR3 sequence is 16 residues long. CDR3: CASSSRTGGISTEAFF. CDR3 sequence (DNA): TGTGCCAGCAGTTCCAGGACAGGGGGCATCTCGACTGAAGCTTTCTTT.

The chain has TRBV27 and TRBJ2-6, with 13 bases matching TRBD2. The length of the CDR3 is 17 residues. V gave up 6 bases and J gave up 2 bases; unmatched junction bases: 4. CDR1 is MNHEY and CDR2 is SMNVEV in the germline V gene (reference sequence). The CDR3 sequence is CASRGTSGTPGANVLTF. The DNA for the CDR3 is TGTGCCAGCAGGGGGACTAGCGGGACCCCTGGGGCCAACGTCCTGACTTTC.

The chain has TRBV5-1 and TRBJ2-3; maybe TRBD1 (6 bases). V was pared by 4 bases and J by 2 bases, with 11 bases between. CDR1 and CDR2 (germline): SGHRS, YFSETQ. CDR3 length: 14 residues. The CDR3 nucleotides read TGCGCCAGCAGCCTGGGGGCTACCACAGATACGCAGTATTTT. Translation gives CASSLGATTDTQYF. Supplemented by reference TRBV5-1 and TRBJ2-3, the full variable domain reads KAGVTQTPRYLIKTRGQQVTLSCSPISGHRSVSWYQQTPGQGLQFLFEYFSETQRNKGNFPGRFSGRQFSNSRSEMNVSTLELGDSALYLCASSLGATTDTQYFGPGTRLTVL.

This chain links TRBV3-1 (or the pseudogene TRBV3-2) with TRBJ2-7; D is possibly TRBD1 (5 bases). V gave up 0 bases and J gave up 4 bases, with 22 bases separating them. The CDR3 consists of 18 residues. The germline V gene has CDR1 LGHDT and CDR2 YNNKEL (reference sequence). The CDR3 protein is CASSQDPGARQRQYEQYF. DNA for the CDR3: TGTGCCAGCAGCCAAGATCCGGGCGCGAGACAGCGCCAGTACGAGCAGTACTTC.

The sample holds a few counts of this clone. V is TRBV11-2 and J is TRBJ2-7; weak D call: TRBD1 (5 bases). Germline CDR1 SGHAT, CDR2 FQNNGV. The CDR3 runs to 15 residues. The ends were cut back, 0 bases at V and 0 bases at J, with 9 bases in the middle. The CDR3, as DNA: TGTGCCAGCAGCTTAGAGTACAGGAGCTCCTACGAGCAGTACTTC. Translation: CASSLEYRSSYEQYF.

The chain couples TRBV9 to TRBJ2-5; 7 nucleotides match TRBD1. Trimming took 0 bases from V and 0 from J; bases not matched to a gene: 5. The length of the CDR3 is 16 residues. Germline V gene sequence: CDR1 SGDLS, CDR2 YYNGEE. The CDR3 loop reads CASSVGRGGHQETQYF. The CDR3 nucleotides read TGTGCCAGCAGCGTAGGAAGAGGGGGCCACCAAGAGACCCAGTACTTC.

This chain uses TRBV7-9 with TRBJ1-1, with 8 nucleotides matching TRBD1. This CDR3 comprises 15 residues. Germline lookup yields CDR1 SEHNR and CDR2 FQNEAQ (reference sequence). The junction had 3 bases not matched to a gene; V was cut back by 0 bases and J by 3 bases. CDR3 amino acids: CASSLARTGHTEAFF. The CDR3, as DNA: TGTGCCAGCAGCTTAGCGCGGACAGGGCACACTGAAGCTTTCTTT.

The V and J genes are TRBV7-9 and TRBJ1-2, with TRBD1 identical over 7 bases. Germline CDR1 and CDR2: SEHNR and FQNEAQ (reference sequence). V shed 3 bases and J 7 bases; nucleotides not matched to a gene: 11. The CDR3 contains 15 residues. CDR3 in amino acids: CASSFYQTGVAGYTF. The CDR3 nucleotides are TGTGCCAGCAGCTTTTACCAAACAGGGGTGGCTGGCTACACCTTC.

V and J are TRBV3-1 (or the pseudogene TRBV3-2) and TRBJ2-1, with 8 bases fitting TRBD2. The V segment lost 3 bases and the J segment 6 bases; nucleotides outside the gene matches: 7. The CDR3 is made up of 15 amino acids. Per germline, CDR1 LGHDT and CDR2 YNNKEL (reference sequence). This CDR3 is CASSHRAGEVNEQFF. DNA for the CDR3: TGTGCCAGCAGCCACCGAGCGGGAGAGGTCAATGAGCAGTTCTTC.

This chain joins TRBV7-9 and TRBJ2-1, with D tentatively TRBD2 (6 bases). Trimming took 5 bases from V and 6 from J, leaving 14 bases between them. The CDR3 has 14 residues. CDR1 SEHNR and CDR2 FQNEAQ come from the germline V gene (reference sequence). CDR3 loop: CASSAEGLGNEQFF. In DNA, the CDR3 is TGTGCCAGCAGCGCGGAGGGACTGGGCAATGAGCAGTTCTTC.

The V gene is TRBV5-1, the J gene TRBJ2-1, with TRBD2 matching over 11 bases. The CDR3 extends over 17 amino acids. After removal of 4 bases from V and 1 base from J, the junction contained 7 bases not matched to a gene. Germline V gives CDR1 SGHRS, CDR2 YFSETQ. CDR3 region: CASSPPGLAASYNEQFF. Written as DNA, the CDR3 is TGCGCCAGCAGCCCTCCGGGACTAGCGGCTTCCTACAATGAGCAGTTCTTC.

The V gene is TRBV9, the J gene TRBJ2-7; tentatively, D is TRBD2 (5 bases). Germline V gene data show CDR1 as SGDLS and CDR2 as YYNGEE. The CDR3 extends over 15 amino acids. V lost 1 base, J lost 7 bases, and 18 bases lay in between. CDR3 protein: CASSVSRTPLGEQYF. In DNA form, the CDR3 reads TGTGCCAGCAGCGTAAGCCGGACTCCTTTGGGGGAGCAGTACTTC.

CDR3 residues: CASRAGTSGSLYYEQYF. DNA of the CDR3: TGTGCCAGCAGAGCCGGGACTAGCGGGAGCCTTTACTACGAGCAGTACTTC. The chain is built from TRBV27 and TRBJ2-7, with 14 bases aligning to TRBD2. V shed 6 bases, J shed 3 bases, and the junction held 10 bases outside the gene matches. The germline gives CDR1 MNHEY, CDR2 SMNVEV (reference sequence). The length of the CDR3 is 17 residues.

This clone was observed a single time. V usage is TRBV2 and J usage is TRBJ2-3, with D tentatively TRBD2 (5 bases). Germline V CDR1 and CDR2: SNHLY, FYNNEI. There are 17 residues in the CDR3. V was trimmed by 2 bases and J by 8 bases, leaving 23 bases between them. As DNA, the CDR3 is TGTGCCAGCAGTGAAAGAGGGTCGGGTCCCCGGGTCCCTACGCAGTATTTT. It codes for CASSERGSGPRVPTQYF.

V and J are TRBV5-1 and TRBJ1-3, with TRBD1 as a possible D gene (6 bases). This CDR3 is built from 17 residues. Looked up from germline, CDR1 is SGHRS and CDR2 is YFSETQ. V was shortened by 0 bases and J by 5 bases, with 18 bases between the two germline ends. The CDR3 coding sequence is TGCGCCAGCAGCTTGGCCGGCTCTGTTACAGGGAGAAACACCATATATTTT. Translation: CASSLAGSVTGRNTIYF.

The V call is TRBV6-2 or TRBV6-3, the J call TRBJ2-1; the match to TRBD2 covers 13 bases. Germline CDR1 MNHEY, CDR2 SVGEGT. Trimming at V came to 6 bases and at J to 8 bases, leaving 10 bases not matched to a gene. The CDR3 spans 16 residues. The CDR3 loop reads CASSIGLAGAGDEQFF. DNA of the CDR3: TGTGCCAGCAGCATCGGACTAGCGGGAGCTGGGGATGAGCAGTTCTTC.

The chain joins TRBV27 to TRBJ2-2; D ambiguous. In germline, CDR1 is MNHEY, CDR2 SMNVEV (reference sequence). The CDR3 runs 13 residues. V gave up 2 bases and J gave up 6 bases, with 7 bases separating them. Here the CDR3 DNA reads TGTGCCAGCAGTTTAACACAACCCGGGGAGCTGTTTTTT. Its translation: CASSLTQPGELFF.

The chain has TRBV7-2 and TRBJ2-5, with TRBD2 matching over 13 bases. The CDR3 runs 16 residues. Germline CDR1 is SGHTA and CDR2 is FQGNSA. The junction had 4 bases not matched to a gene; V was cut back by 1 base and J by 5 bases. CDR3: CASSLGGLAGRETQYF. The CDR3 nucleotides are TGTGCCAGCAGCTTAGGGGGACTAGCGGGAAGGGAGACCCAGTACTTC.

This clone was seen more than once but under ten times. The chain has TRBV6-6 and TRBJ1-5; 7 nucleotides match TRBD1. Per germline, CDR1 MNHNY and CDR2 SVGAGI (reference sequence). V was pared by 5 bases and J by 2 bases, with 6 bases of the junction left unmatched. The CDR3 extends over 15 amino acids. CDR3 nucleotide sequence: TGTGCCAGCAGTGACAGGGACGCTCGCAATCAGCCCCAGCATTTT. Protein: CASSDRDARNQPQHF.

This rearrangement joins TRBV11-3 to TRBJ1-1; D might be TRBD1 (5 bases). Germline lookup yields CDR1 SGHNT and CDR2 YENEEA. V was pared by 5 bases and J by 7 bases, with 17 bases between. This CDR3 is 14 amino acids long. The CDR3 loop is CASSRAGVGGEAFF. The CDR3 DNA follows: TGTGCCAGCAGCCGAGCGGGTGTCGGGGGTGAAGCTTTCTTT.